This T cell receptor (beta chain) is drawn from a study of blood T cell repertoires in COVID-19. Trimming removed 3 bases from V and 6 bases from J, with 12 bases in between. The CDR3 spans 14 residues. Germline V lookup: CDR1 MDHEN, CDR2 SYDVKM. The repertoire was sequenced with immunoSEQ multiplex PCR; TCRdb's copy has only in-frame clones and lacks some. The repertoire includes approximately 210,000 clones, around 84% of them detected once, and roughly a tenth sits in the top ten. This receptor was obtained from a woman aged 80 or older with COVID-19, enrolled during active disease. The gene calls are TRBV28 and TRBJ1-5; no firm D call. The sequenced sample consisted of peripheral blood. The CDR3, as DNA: TGTGCCAGCAGTTTGGGGTACAGCGGTCAGCCCCAGCATTTT. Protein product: CASSLGYSGQPQHF. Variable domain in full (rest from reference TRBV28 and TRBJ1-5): DVKVTQSSRYLVKRTGEKVFLECVQDMDHENMFWYRQDPGLGLRLIYFSYDVKMKEKGDIPEGYSVSREKKERFSLILESASTNQTSMYLCASSLGYSGQPQHFGDGTRLSIL.